Described below is a single T cell receptor (beta chain) sequence and its context. Its matching antigen is unknown. Use of 60 Vbeta and 13 Jbeta primers characterized the PCR. Measured with immunoSEQ multiplex PCR; TCRdb has only the in-frame clones, and not every one. The sample has under 200,000 clones, about 13% seen once. This record comes from a study of cytomegalovirus exposure and HLA in healthy donors. Findings and limits, study-wide: For most TCR sequences rarity was the rule, although some public TCRs occurred in many donors. Likely technical artifact: a cluster of highly shared sequence variants. In an earlier analysis, about 87% or about 30%: the productive usage of most TCR beta V segments. In a later analysis, V- and J-gene trimming of beta chains associated with a DCLRE1C missense variant, replicated independently.

Germline V gives CDR1 SNHLY, CDR2 FYNNEI. The CDR3 totals 14 residues. V was shortened by 7 bases and J by 3 bases, with 16 bases between the two germline ends. The chain is built from TRBV2 and TRBJ2-7; possible D gene TRBD1, 5 bases. The sample was PBMCs. The TCR was taken from a man in his fifties or sixties in good health and CMV-seropositive. Here the CDR3 DNA reads TGTGCCAGCAAGCAGGACACCCCGATCTACGAGCAGTACTTC. It is translated as CASKQDTPIYEQYF.